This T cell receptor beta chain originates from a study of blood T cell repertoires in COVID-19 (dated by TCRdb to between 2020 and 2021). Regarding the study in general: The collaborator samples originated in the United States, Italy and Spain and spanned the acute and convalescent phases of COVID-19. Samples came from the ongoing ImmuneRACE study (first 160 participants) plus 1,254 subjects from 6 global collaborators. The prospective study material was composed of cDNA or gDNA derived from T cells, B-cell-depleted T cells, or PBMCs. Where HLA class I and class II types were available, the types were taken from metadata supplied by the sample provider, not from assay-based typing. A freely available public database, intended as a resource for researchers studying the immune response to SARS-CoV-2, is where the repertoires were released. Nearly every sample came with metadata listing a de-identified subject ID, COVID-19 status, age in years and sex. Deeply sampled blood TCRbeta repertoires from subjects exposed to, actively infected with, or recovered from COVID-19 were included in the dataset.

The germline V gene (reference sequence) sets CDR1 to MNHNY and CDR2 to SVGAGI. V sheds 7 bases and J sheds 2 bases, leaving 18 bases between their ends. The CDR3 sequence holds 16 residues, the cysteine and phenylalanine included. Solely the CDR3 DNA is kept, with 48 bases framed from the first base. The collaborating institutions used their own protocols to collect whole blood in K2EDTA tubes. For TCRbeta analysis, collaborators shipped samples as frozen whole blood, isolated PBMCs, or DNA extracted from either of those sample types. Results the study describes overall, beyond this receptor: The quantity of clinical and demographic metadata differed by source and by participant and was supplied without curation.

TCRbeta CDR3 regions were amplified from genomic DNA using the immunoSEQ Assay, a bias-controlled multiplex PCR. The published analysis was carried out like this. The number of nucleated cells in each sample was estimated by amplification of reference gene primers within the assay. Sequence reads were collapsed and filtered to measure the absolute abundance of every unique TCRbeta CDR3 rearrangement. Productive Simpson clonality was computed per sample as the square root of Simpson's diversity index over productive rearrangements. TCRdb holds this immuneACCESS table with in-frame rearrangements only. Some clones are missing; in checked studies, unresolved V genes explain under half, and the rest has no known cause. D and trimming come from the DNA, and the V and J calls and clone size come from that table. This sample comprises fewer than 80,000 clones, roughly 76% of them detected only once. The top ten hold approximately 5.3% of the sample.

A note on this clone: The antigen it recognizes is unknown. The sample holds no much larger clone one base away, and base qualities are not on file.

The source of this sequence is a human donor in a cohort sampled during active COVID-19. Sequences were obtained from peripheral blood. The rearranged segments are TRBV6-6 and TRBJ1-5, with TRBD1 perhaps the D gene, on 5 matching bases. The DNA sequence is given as TGTGCCAGCACCCCCGGGGGGGGTATAGGCAATCAGCCCCAGCATTTT. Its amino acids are CASTPGGGIGNQPQHF.